These 19 T cell receptor beta chains were all obtained from the same sample, sequenced in a study of blood T cell repertoires in COVID-19. Clones were sequenced by immunoSEQ multiplex PCR, and TCRdb holds only the in-frame ones, with some missing. The table has more than 45,000 clones, more than 80% seen once. Sequenced input: peripheral blood. These receptors were taken from a man aged 55-75 years with acute or convalescent COVID-19.

In DNA, the CDR3 is TGTGCCAGCAGTTACTCCCGGGGGACCGGGACCCAGTACTTC. This gives the protein CASSYSRGTGTQYF. This rearrangement joins TRBV6-2 or TRBV6-3 to TRBJ2-5; tentative D call: TRBD2 (6 bases). V was trimmed by 0 bases and J by 7 bases, leaving 12 bases between them. The CDR3 runs to 14 residues. Germline lookup yields CDR1 MNHEY and CDR2 SVGEGT.

The chain has TRBV5-1 and TRBJ2-1; 7 bases match TRBD2. Trimming took 0 bases from V and 2 from J; bases not matched to a gene: 2. Germline CDR1 SGHRS, CDR2 YFSETQ. This CDR3 is 15 amino acids long. The DNA of the CDR3 is TGCGCCAGCAGCTTGGCAGCGGGGACCTACAATGAGCAGTTCTTC. Its protein is CASSLAAGTYNEQFF.

This clone was seen once. The chain couples TRBV30 to TRBJ2-7; D might be TRBD1 (5 bases). CDR3 length: 11 residues. The germline CDR1 and CDR2 sequences are GTSNPN and SVGIG (reference sequence). V lost 0 bases, J lost 9 bases, and 9 bases lay in between. CDR3 DNA: TGTGCCTGGAGTGTAGGGGTGATGCAGTACTTC. It yields the protein CAWSVGVMQYF.

This chain joins TRBV3-1 (or the pseudogene TRBV3-2) and TRBJ2-5; 9 nucleotides match TRBD2. The CDR3 has 16 residues. Per germline, CDR1 LGHDT and CDR2 YNNKEL (reference sequence). V shed 4 bases, J shed 1 base, and the junction held 7 bases outside the gene matches. The CDR3 spells CASSPLAGQPQETQYF. The DNA of the CDR3 is TGTGCCAGCAGCCCCCTAGCGGGACAGCCCCAAGAGACCCAGTACTTC.

The genes are TRBV6-2 or TRBV6-3 and TRBJ2-1; the match to TRBD2 covers 7 bases. The CDR3 totals 12 residues. Looked up from germline, CDR1 is MNHEY and CDR2 is SVGEGT. V lost 5 bases to trimming and J lost 14 bases; unmatched junction nucleotides: 9. CDR3 protein: CASSPGGSLKFF. For the CDR3, the DNA is TGTGCCAGCAGTCCCGGGGGGAGTCTAAAGTTCTTC.

The chain carries TRBV9 and TRBJ1-2, with 7 bases that match TRBD1. Looked up from germline, CDR1 is SGDLS and CDR2 is YYNGEE. V was pared by 2 bases and J by 4 bases, with 5 bases of the junction left unmatched. The CDR3 covers 14 residues. The CDR3 here is CASSVHRGTYGYTF. Here the CDR3 DNA reads TGTGCCAGCAGCGTTCACAGGGGTACCTATGGCTACACCTTC.

V is TRBV4-1 and J is TRBJ2-3, with a weak D call TRBD1 (6 bases). This CDR3 spans 15 amino acids. CDR1 and CDR2 (germline): MGHRA, YSYEKL. V dropped 4 bases and J dropped 4 bases, with 15 bases sitting between them. In nucleotides, the CDR3 is TGCGCCAGCAGCCCCATACAGGGATCGGCAGATACGCAGTATTTT. This codes for CASSPIQGSADTQYF.

The chain joins TRBV6-6 to TRBJ2-7; 12 positions match TRBD2. The CDR3 extends over 15 amino acids. After removal of 2 bases from V and 1 base from J, the junction contained 0 bases not matched to a gene. Germline V CDR1 and CDR2: MNHNY, SVGAGI (reference sequence). CDR3 in amino acids: CASSYTSGRSYEQYF. The CDR3 region has the DNA TGTGCCAGCAGTTACACTAGCGGGAGGTCCTACGAGCAGTACTTC.

V and J are TRBV30 and TRBJ1-5; no clear D. V was clipped by 4 bases and J by 5 bases, with 12 bases between them. Germline loops: CDR1 GTSNPN, CDR2 SVGIG (reference sequence). The CDR3 spans 13 residues. CDR3 protein: CAWNPREDQPQHF. The CDR3, as DNA: TGTGCCTGGAATCCGAGGGAAGATCAGCCCCAGCATTTT.

The rearrangement joins TRBV5-1 to TRBJ2-1; D gene ambiguous. Germline CDR1 and CDR2: SGHRS and YFSETQ. The CDR3 extends over 11 amino acids. V was clipped by 4 bases and J by 7 bases, with 6 bases between them. The CDR3 here is CASSRGNEQFF. As DNA, the CDR3 is TGCGCCAGCAGCCGAGGTAATGAGCAGTTCTTC.

This clone was seen only once. J is TRBJ2-2 and V is TRBV7-2; D is ambiguous. Germline V CDR1 and CDR2: SGHTA, FQGNSA. The V gene lost 6 bases and the J gene lost 6 bases, with 8 bases spanning the gap. The CDR3 covers 12 residues. The CDR3 sequence: CASSRQSGELFF. CDR3 in DNA: TGTGCCAGCAGTAGACAATCCGGGGAGCTGTTTTTT.

This clone was detected only a few times. The genes are TRBV2 and TRBJ2-1; D not certain. The CDR3 totals 15 residues. V lost 1 base to trimming and J lost 6 bases, with 13 bases between them. CDR1 is SNHLY and CDR2 is FYNNEI in the germline V gene. CDR3 in amino acids: CASSEELTGLNEQFF. The CDR3 coding sequence is TGTGCCAGCAGTGAAGAGCTGACTGGTCTCAATGAGCAGTTCTTC.

The J gene is TRBJ2-2, the V gene TRBV7-5; TRBD2 is the table's D call, not checked against the DNA. TRBV7-5 is designated a pseudogene. CDR3 length equals 17 residues. The CDR3 nucleotides read TGTGCCAGAAGCTTAGTCGCTAGCGGGAGATCGACCGGGGAGCTGTTTTTT. Its protein product is CARSLVASGRSTGELFF.

The genes are TRBV28 and TRBJ1-1; the D is unclear. Germline CDR1 is MDHEN and CDR2 is SYDVKM. V lost 4 bases, J lost 3 bases, and 12 bases lay in between. The CDR3 contains 14 residues. The CDR3 coding sequence is TGTGCCAGCAGTTCCCTGAGGTCTTACACTGAAGCTTTCTTT. Translated, it gives CASSSLRSYTEAFF.

The chain carries TRBV28 and TRBJ2-5, with TRBD1 as a possible D gene (5 bases). Germline CDR1 is MDHEN and CDR2 is SYDVKM. V lost 5 bases and J lost 2, with 18 bases in between. This CDR3 spans 16 amino acids. The CDR3 sequence: CASSTPGRQFQETQYF. In DNA form, the CDR3 reads TGTGCCAGCAGTACCCCAGGACGACAGTTTCAAGAGACCCAGTACTTC.

The rearrangement uses TRBV5-1 and TRBJ1-4; possible D gene TRBD1, 5 bases. The V end lost 2 bases, the J end lost 8 bases, and 16 bases lay between the germline ends. Germline lookup yields CDR1 SGHRS and CDR2 YFSETQ. This CDR3 contains 15 residues. CDR3 DNA sequence: TGCGCCAGCAGCTTTAGGGGTGATGGTTGGGAAAAACTGTTTTTT. Protein: CASSFRGDGWEKLFF.

The chain employs TRBV11-2 and TRBJ2-1; 13 bases are a match to TRBD2. Germline V lookup: CDR1 SGHAT, CDR2 FQNNGV. Trimming removed 3 bases from V and 9 bases from J; junction bases left unmatched: 5. The CDR3 sequence is 15 residues long. Here the CDR3 reads CASSFTSGRAGEQFF. CDR3 sequence (DNA): TGTGCCAGCAGCTTCACTAGCGGGAGGGCCGGTGAGCAGTTCTTC.

This clone was recorded once. This chain links TRBV6-2 or TRBV6-3 with TRBJ1-1; 8 bases fit TRBD1. The ends lost 6 bases at V and 6 bases at J; junction bases unmatched: 21. This CDR3 is 18 amino acids long. Per the germline V gene, CDR1 is MNHEY and CDR2 is SVGEGT. CDR3 DNA: TGTGCCAGCAGCTTGGACAGGGTGGGGAGAGTGGACGGCGCTGAAGCTTTCTTT. Translating gives CASSLDRVGRVDGAEAFF.

This rearrangement joins TRBV25-1 to TRBJ1-3, with 8 bases that match TRBD1. CDR1 and CDR2 from the germline V gene are MGHDK and SYGVNS. The CDR3 covers 14 residues. The trim removed 5 bases at V and 2 bases at J, leaving 2 bases unmatched. In DNA form, the CDR3 reads TGTGCCAGCAGTCCGGACAGGGCTGGAAACACCATATATTTT. This encodes CASSPDRAGNTIYF.